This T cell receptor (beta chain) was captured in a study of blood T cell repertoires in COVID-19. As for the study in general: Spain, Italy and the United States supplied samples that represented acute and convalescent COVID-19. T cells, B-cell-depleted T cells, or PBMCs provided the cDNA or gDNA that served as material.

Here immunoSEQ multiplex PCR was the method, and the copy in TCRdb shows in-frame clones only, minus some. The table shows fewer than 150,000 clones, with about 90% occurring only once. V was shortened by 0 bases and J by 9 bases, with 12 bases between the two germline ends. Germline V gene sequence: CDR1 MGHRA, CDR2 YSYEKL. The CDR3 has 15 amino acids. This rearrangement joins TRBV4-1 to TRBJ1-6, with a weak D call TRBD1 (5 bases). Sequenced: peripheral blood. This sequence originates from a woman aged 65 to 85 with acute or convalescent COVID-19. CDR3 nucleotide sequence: TGCGCCAGCAGCCAAGATCAGGGTTTCGTTTCACCCCTCCACTTT. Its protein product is CASSQDQGFVSPLHF.